These 28 T cell receptor beta chains were sequenced from one sample in a study of Epstein–Barr virus B cells in breast cancer. Their antigens remain unidentified. The SMARTer Human TCR a/b Profiling Kit built libraries from RNA for both alpha and beta chains. TCRdb itself ran the 5' RACE reads through MiXCR, one entry per CDR3 protein. Among approximately 1,900 distinct CDR3 sequences listed, 15% were seen once. Sequencing used tumor-infiltrating lymphocytes expanded in culture. These TCRs come from a woman aged 40 to 50 with triple-negative breast cancer.

This clonotype rates as medium-sized. The rearrangement links TRBV12-3 or TRBV12-4 to TRBJ2-3; 7 bases match TRBD2. The CDR3 contains 15 residues. The ends lost 2 bases at V and 6 bases at J; junction bases unmatched: 8. The CDR3 is CASSLSASGWDTQYF. In nucleotides, the CDR3 is TGTGCCAGCAGTTTATCGGCTAGCGGTTGGGATACGCAGTATTTT.

The chain employs TRBV5-8 and TRBJ1-2; D not certain. The CDR3 extends over 13 amino acids. Trimming cost V 7 bases and J 1 base, with 11 bases left between them. Germline V gene data show CDR1 as SGHTS and CDR2 as YDEGEE. CDR3 sequence: CASGLGYNYGYTF. The CDR3 nucleotides read TGTGCCAGCGGTTTGGGGTATAACTATGGCTACACCTTC.

This clonotype rates as medium-sized. The chain is built from TRBV7-2 and TRBJ1-2; the match to TRBD1 covers 7 bases. The CDR3 sequence is 15 residues long. With 3 bases clipped from V and 0 bases from J, the junction kept 4 bases outside the gene matches. CDR1 and CDR2 (germline): SGHTA, FQGNSA. This CDR3 is CASSFYRGSNYGYTF. The CDR3 coding sequence is TGTGCCAGCAGCTTCTACAGGGGTTCTAACTATGGCTACACCTTC.

This clonotype is judged large. The chain joins TRBV19 to TRBJ1-1; no clear D. Germline CDR1 LNHDA, CDR2 SQIVND (reference sequence). The CDR3 runs 14 residues. V was clipped by 3 bases and J by 0 bases, with 8 bases between them. The CDR3 region is CASSIGPMNTEAFF. The CDR3 region has the DNA TGTGCCAGTAGTATCGGACCGATGAACACTGAAGCTTTCTTT.

The rearrangement joins TRBV6-5 to TRBJ1-6; TRBD1 agrees at 11 bases. Germline values: CDR1 MNHEY, CDR2 SVGAGI. The CDR3 is 14 residues long. The J segment lost 10 bases and the V segment lost 4 bases, leaving 3 bases of the junction unmatched. CDR3 region: CASSSRDRGSPLHF. As DNA, the CDR3 is TGTGCCAGCAGTTCCCGGGACAGGGGGTCACCCCTCCACTTT.

This clonotype was recorded many times. This is likely an artifact of a read error, given a far larger clone one base away. The rearrangement joins TRBV29-1 to TRBJ2-1; tentatively, D is TRBD1 (6 bases). Germline V gene data show CDR1 as SQVTM and CDR2 as ANQGSEA. This CDR3 is built from 13 residues. Deletions cut 0 bases from V and 10 bases from J, with 13 bases between. The CDR3 region is CSVEDLPGDEQFF. The CDR3, as DNA: TGCAGCGTTGAAGACCTACCAGGGGACGAGCAGTTCTTC.

This clonotype is classed as medium-sized. The chain uses TRBV28 and TRBJ1-6; 7 bases map to TRBD1. The CDR3 length is 15 residues. Germline V gene data show CDR1 as MDHEN and CDR2 as SYDVKM. The junction had 7 bases not matched to a gene; V was cut back by 2 bases and J by 9 bases. Written as DNA, the CDR3 is TGTGCCAGCAGTTTAAGCGCCCCAGGGGGTTCACCCCTCCACTTT. The encoded protein is CASSLSAPGGSPLHF.

This clonotype counts as medium-sized. The genes are TRBV6-5 and TRBJ2-7; 12 bases are a match to TRBD2. CDR3 length equals 14 residues. Germline CDR1 MNHEY, CDR2 SVGAGI. V trimming: 7 bases; J trimming: 4 bases; junction bases outside the gene matches: 5. The CDR3 protein is CASTRTSGNYEQYF. CDR3 nucleotide sequence: TGTGCCAGCACCAGGACTAGCGGGAATTACGAGCAGTACTTC.

In this sample, this clonotype is medium-sized. This chain uses TRBV20-1 with TRBJ2-7; D perhaps matches TRBD2 (5 bases). This CDR3 contains 14 residues. Trimming removed 3 bases from V and 3 bases from J, with 15 bases in between. Per germline, CDR1 DFQATT and CDR2 SNEGSKA (reference sequence). DNA of the CDR3: TGCAGTGCTAGGGAACCAGAGGGAGTCTACGAGCAGTACTTC. Translating gives CSAREPEGVYEQYF.

Sample share makes this clonotype medium-sized. The genes are TRBV19 and TRBJ1-2; D remains unclear. The germline gives CDR1 LNHDA, CDR2 SQIVND (reference sequence). The CDR3 extends over 13 amino acids. The V gene lost 8 bases and the J gene lost 2 bases, with 12 bases spanning the gap. The CDR3 DNA is TGTGCCAGTGCCCACAAAGTCAACTATGGCTACACCTTC. Its protein is CASAHKVNYGYTF.

This clonotype was detected a few times. The rearrangement joins TRBV27 to TRBJ2-3, with 14 positions matching TRBD2. The CDR3 loop spans 15 amino acids. J was trimmed by 5 bases and V by 6 bases; bases with no gene match: 4. CDR1 MNHEY and CDR2 SMNVEV come from the germline V gene (reference sequence). This CDR3 is CASRGLAGGLDTQYF. CDR3 DNA: TGTGCCAGCAGAGGACTAGCGGGAGGATTAGATACGCAGTATTTT.

Ten or more counts support this clonotype. The chain has TRBV29-1 and TRBJ2-3; tentative D call: TRBD2 (5 bases). The germline V and J ends were trimmed by 1 base and 0 bases, with 14 bases remaining between them. The length of the CDR3 is 16 residues. Germline CDR1 reads SQVTM; CDR2 reads ANQGSEA. For the CDR3, the DNA is TGCAGCGTTGAAGGGGTTGGGAGTCCTAGCACAGATACGCAGTATTTT. As protein: CSVEGVGSPSTDTQYF.

This clonotype is labeled medium-sized. J is TRBJ2-7 and V is TRBV4-3, with 7 bases matching TRBD1. The CDR3 runs to 17 residues. Germline CDR1 is LGHNA and CDR2 is YSLEER. With V trimmed by 0 bases and J by 3 bases, 11 bases remained unmatched. The CDR3 region has the DNA TGCGCCAGCAGCCAAGATCACGGGACAGCTACTTTCTACGAGCAGTACTTC. Translating gives CASSQDHGTATFYEQYF.

This chain joins TRBV20-1 and TRBJ1-2; 7 bases line up with TRBD1. Trimming removed 0 bases from V and 6 bases from J; junction bases left unmatched: 13. The CDR3 consists of 16 residues. Germline loops: CDR1 DFQATT, CDR2 SNEGSKA (reference sequence). CDR3 DNA sequence: TGCAGTGCTAGAGATTCGCGGCTGACAGGGAGCGATGGCTACACCTTC. Its translation: CSARDSRLTGSDGYTF.

This clonotype is medium-sized (0.01 to 0.1%) in the sample. This rearrangement joins TRBV6-1 to TRBJ1-1; 8 nucleotides match TRBD1. The CDR3 extends over 15 amino acids. Germline assignment: CDR1 MNHNS and CDR2 SASEGT. V was clipped by 6 bases and J by 1 base; unmatched bases: 7. The DNA for the CDR3 is TGTGCCAGCAGGACATCCAGGGGGCGGAACACTGAAGCTTTCTTT. Translation: CASRTSRGRNTEAFF.

The chain joins TRBV10-1 to TRBJ1-1; the match to TRBD1 covers 7 bases. This CDR3 has 16 amino acids. V lost 5 bases, J lost 5 bases, and 14 bases stayed unmatched. The germline V gene has CDR1 WNHNN and CDR2 SYGVQD (reference sequence). This CDR3 reads CASSPTHRGSWTEAFF. The CDR3 DNA is TGCGCCAGCAGTCCCACTCACAGGGGATCGTGGACTGAAGCTTTCTTT.

With regard to this clonotype: A much larger clone sits a single nucleotide away, making a read error possible. The J gene is TRBJ2-7, the V gene TRBV6-2 or TRBV6-3; the D gene is possibly TRBD2 (6 bases). The CDR3 has 15 amino acids. Germline assignment: CDR1 MNHEY and CDR2 SVGEGT. The DNA of the CDR3 is TGTGTCAGCAGTGAGCCCTTTAGCGGCTCCTACGAGCAGTACTTC. It encodes CVSSEPFSGSYEQYF.

The chain uses TRBV3-1 and TRBJ2-1; no clear D gene. V lost 7 bases to trimming and J lost 4 bases, with 11 bases between them. Germline V CDR1 and CDR2: LGHDT, YNNKEL (reference sequence). This CDR3 contains 13 residues. The CDR3 DNA sequence: TGTGCCAGCACACCTCTAGGATACAATGAGCAGTTCTTC. This codes for CASTPLGYNEQFF.

This clonotype is deemed medium-sized. The chain joins TRBV11-3 to TRBJ2-3; D might be TRBD2 (5 bases). V lost 4 bases and J 6 bases, leaving 8 bases between the germline ends. The germline gives CDR1 SGHNT, CDR2 YENEEA. The CDR3 covers 12 residues. CDR3 loop: CASSYRGDTQYF. As DNA, the CDR3 is TGTGCCAGCAGCTATCGAGGGGATACGCAGTATTTT.

By share of the sample, this clonotype is medium-sized (0.01 to 0.1%). The genes are TRBV11-2 and TRBJ2-3, with 7 bases identical to TRBD2. J gave up 2 bases and V 10 bases, and 15 bases lay outside the gene matches. This CDR3 is built from 16 residues. Germline V gene sequence: CDR1 SGHAT, CDR2 FQNNGV. The CDR3 loop is CAILRPIAGVTDTQYF. CDR3 DNA sequence: TGTGCCATCTTACGGCCCATTGCGGGGGTCACAGATACGCAGTATTTT.

In its sample, this clonotype is medium-sized. The chain combines TRBV9 with TRBJ2-5; the match to TRBD1 covers 9 bases. The CDR3 sequence is 15 residues long. V trimming: 7 bases; J trimming: 2 bases; junction bases outside the gene matches: 9. Germline V gives CDR1 SGDLS, CDR2 YYNGEE. The CDR3 loop is CASARGGTGQETQYF. The CDR3 DNA reads TGTGCCAGCGCCAGGGGCGGGACAGGGCAAGAGACCCAGTACTTC.

There are a few counts of this clonotype. The chain combines TRBV11-2 with TRBJ1-1, with 10 bases aligning to TRBD1. The CDR3 is 14 residues long. The junction had 5 bases not matched to a gene; V was cut back by 5 bases and J by 5 bases. The germline gives CDR1 SGHAT, CDR2 FQNNGV. CDR3: CASSRDRGRTEAFF. In nucleotides, the CDR3 is TGTGCCAGCAGCCGCGACAGGGGGCGAACTGAAGCTTTCTTT.

Many counts were recorded for this clonotype. V gene TRBV3-1 combines with J gene TRBJ2-3; weak D call: TRBD2 (6 bases). CDR3 size: 15 residues. Germline CDR1 reads LGHDT; CDR2 reads YNNKEL (reference sequence). Trimming pared 4 bases from V and 0 bases from J, leaving 11 bases between. The CDR3 nucleotides read TGTGCCAGCAGCCTTAGCGGTATAAGCACAGATACGCAGTATTTT. Protein: CASSLSGISTDTQYF.

This clonotype was detected a few times. A far larger clone is off by one base, so a read error is likely. The chain combines TRBV12-3 or TRBV12-4 with TRBJ2-1, with D perhaps matching TRBD2 (5 bases). Trimming removed 5 bases from V and 10 bases from J, with 21 bases in between. The CDR3 totals 15 residues. The CDR3 region has the DNA TGTGCCAGCAGTCCCCGGGCCGGGGTCCGATACGAGCAGTTCTTC. This translates into CASSPRAGVRYEQFF.

This clonotype is medium-sized (0.01 to 0.1%). This chain connects TRBV6-2 or TRBV6-3 to TRBJ1-2, with D possibly matching TRBD1 (5 bases). This CDR3 has 12 residues. CDR1 and CDR2 (germline): MNHEY, SVGEGT. V was shortened by 3 bases and J by 5 bases, with 7 bases between the two germline ends. CDR3 sequence (DNA): TGTGCCAGCAGTTATGGACATTATGGCTACACCTTC. This translates into CASSYGHYGYTF.

This clonotype turned up a few times. The chain has TRBV3-2 and TRBJ1-2; TRBD1 is the table's D call and was not checked against the DNA. TRBV3-2 is a pseudogene segment. The CDR3 contains 14 residues. The CDR3 spells CASSRPGVTYGYTF. CDR3 nucleotides: TGTGCCAGCAGCCGTCCAGGGGTGACTTATGGCTACACCTTC.

This clonotype is medium-sized. The chain carries TRBV3-1 and TRBJ2-1; D ambiguous. This CDR3 comprises 14 residues. Deletions cut 5 bases from V and 0 bases from J, with 8 bases between. Looked up from germline, CDR1 is LGHDT and CDR2 is YNNKEL (reference sequence). The CDR3, as DNA: TGTGCCAGCAGCTTCGACGCCTCCTACAATGAGCAGTTCTTC. Translating it yields CASSFDASYNEQFF.

The chain has TRBV3-1 and TRBJ1-3; D unclear. The CDR3 is 13 amino acids. Per germline, CDR1 LGHDT and CDR2 YNNKEL (reference sequence). Trimming left V 1 base short and J 4 bases short, with 5 bases between. The CDR3 DNA follows: TGTGCCAGCAGCCAAGGGGCCGGAAACACCATATATTTT. This sequence encodes CASSQGAGNTIYF.